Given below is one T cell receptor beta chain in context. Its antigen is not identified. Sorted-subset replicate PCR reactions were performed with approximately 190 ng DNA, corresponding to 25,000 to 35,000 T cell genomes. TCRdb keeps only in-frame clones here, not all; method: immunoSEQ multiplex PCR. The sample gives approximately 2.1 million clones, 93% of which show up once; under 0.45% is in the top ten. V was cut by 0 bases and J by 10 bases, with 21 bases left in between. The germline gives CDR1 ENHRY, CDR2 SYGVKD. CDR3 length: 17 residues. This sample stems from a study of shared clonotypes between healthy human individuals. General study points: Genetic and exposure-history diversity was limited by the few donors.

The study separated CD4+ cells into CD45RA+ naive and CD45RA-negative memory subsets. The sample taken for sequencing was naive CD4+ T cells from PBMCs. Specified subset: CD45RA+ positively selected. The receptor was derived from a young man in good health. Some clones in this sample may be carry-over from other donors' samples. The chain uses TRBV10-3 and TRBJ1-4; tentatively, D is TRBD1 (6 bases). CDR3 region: CAISESAPGANAGKLFF. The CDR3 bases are TGTGCCATCAGTGAGTCTGCTCCGGGGGCGAATGCGGGAAAACTGTTTTTT.